The rows below give T cell receptor beta chains drawn from one sample of a study of blood T cell repertoires in COVID-19. The data were produced by immunoSEQ multiplex PCR, yet TCRdb's version contains in-frame clones alone and is incomplete. This sample yields under 300,000 clones, of which roughly four fifths are seen a single time; about 9.5% belongs to the top ten. Sample: peripheral blood. These receptor sequences come from a woman older than 75 with acute or convalescent COVID-19. Each CDR3 is given with its conserved first and last residue. Each record gives: clone size, D gene, V gene, J gene, CDR3 DNA, CDR3 protein. D genes are given only for firm matches. The listing skips clone size in some rows; elsewhere it reads once, few, many or a size class.

size: NA
D: NA
V: TRBV28
J: TRBJ1-6
DNA: TGTGCCAGCATGGGGGGGTTGAATTCACCCCTCCACTTT
CDR3: CASMGGLNSPLHF

size: few
D: NA
V: TRBV19
J: TRBJ1-5
DNA: TGTGCCAGCCTAGGGGGAAGCAATCAGCCCCAGCATTTT
CDR3: CASLGGSNQPQHF

size: NA
D: TRBD1
V: TRBV5-1
J: TRBJ2-3
DNA: TGCGCCAGCAGCCCGGGCGACAGGGCTAGCACAGATACGCAGTATTTT
CDR3: CASSPGDRASTDTQYF

size: NA
D: NA
V: TRBV7-9
J: TRBJ2-5
DNA: TGTGCCAGCAGCTTAGCGCTCACAGCCCAAGAGACCCAGTACTTC
CDR3: CASSLALTAQETQYF

size: NA
D: NA
V: TRBV18
J: TRBJ1-2
DNA: TGTGCCAGCTCACCACTCGGAGGAGGGAAAGCTAACTATGGCTACACCTTC
CDR3: CASSPLGGGKANYGYTF

size: NA
D: TRBD2
V: TRBV18
J: TRBJ2-5
DNA: TGTGCCAGCTCACCCGAGGGAGCTAGCGGGGGACCCAAGTACCAAGAGACCCAGTACTTC
CDR3: CASSPEGASGGPKYQETQYF

size: NA
D: NA
V: TRBV7-3
J: TRBJ1-6
DNA: TGTGCCAGCAGCTTAAGTCCAGGGGCCTCTTCACCCCTCCACTTT
CDR3: CASSLSPGASSPLHF

size: NA
D: NA
V: TRBV6-6
J: TRBJ2-7
DNA: TGTGCCATCCAAGGGGCCCCTTCCTACGAGCAGTACTTC
CDR3: CAIQGAPSYEQYF

size: few
D: TRBD1
V: TRBV19
J: TRBJ1-2
DNA: TGTGCCAGTAGTAGGGGACAGGGATATGGCTACACCTTC
CDR3: CASSRGQGYGYTF

size: NA
D: NA
V: TRBV5-1
J: TRBJ1-4
DNA: TGCGCCAGCAGCTTGGCACAGGGTTTGTATGAAAAACTGTTTTTT
CDR3: CASSLAQGLYEKLFF

size: NA
D: TRBD1
V: TRBV7-3
J: TRBJ2-1
DNA: TGTGCCAGCAGCCCGCACAGGGGGCTGGGGCAGTTCTTC
CDR3: CASSPHRGLGQFF

size: NA
D: NA
V: TRBV7-8
J: TRBJ1-5
DNA: TGTGCCAGCAGCTACCGGGACACAAATCAGCCCCAGCATTTT
CDR3: CASSYRDTNQPQHF

size: NA
D: TRBD1
V: TRBV19
J: TRBJ1-5
DNA: TGTGCCAGTTGGGACAGGCGGTACAATCAGCCCCAGCATTTT
CDR3: CASWDRRYNQPQHF

size: NA
D: TRBD1
V: TRBV6-6
J: TRBJ2-7
DNA: TGTGCCAGCCGGTCGGACACAGGGGTGGGAGAGCAGTACTTC
CDR3: CASRSDTGVGEQYF

size: NA
D: TRBD2
V: TRBV7-2
J: TRBJ2-2
DNA: TGTGCCAGCAGCTTAGTAGCGGGGGCGGGGACCGGGGAGCTGTTTTTT
CDR3: CASSLVAGAGTGELFF

size: NA
D: NA
V: TRBV5-1
J: TRBJ2-3
DNA: TGCGCCAGCAGCTTGGGGGGTGGGGCTCGCACAGATACGCAGTATTTT
CDR3: CASSLGGGARTDTQYF

size: few
D: NA
V: TRBV19
J: TRBJ2-3
DNA: TGTGCCAGTAGTATAGATCGGCGGGGAGGTTCAGATACGCAGTATTTT
CDR3: CASSIDRRGGSDTQYF

size: NA
D: NA
V: TRBV19
J: TRBJ2-5
DNA: TGTGCCAGTAGTACCCAGGGCTCGACCCAGTACTTC
CDR3: CASSTQGSTQYF

size: NA
D: TRBD1
V: TRBV5-6
J: TRBJ2-2
DNA: TGTGCCAGCAGCTTCGGACAGGGGAGGACCGGGGAGCTGTTTTTT
CDR3: CASSFGQGRTGELFF

size: NA
D: TRBD1
V: TRBV12-5
J: TRBJ2-7
DNA: TGTGCTAGTGGTTTGGCCTGGACAGGGGGCTACGAGCAGTACTTC
CDR3: CASGLAWTGGYEQYF

size: NA
D: TRBD1
V: TRBV12-5
J: TRBJ2-6
DNA: TGTGCTAGTGGTTTGGTATGGGACAGGGGACTTTTTTACTCTGGGGCCAACGTCCTGACTTTC
CDR3: CASGLVWDRGLFYSGANVLTF

size: NA
D: NA
V: TRBV29-1
J: TRBJ2-3
DNA: TGCAGCGTTGACGGTAGGGGCAAATCTAGCACAGATACGCAGTATTTT
CDR3: CSVDGRGKSSTDTQYF

size: NA
D: TRBD1
V: TRBV2
J: TRBJ1-1
DNA: TGTGCCAGCAGTGAACAAACAGGGGGCCACACTGAAGCTTTCTTT
CDR3: CASSEQTGGHTEAFF

size: NA
D: NA
V: TRBV7-2
J: TRBJ1-5
DNA: TGTGCCAGCAGCCTCGAGCGCAGCAATCAGCCCCAGCATTTT
CDR3: CASSLERSNQPQHF

size: few
D: NA
V: TRBV2
J: TRBJ1-5
DNA: TGTGCCAGCAGTGAGGGAGGGGGAAGGAATCAGCCCCAGCATTTT
CDR3: CASSEGGGRNQPQHF

size: NA
D: NA
V: TRBV5-4
J: TRBJ2-3
DNA: TGTGCCAGCAGCACCGGGAATACGCAGTATTTT
CDR3: CASSTGNTQYF

size: NA
D: NA
V: TRBV5-1
J: TRBJ2-7
DNA: TGCGCCAGCAGCACTCAGGGCTGGAGCTCCTACGAGCAGTACTTC
CDR3: CASSTQGWSSYEQYF

size: NA
D: TRBD2
V: TRBV2
J: TRBJ2-7
DNA: TGTGCCAGCAGTGATCAGACTAGCGGGGGTTACGAGCAGTACTTC
CDR3: CASSDQTSGGYEQYF

size: NA
D: NA
V: TRBV3-1/TRBV3-2
J: TRBJ1-4
DNA: TGTGCCAGCAGCCAACGGGGTGAAAAACTGTTTTTT
CDR3: CASSQRGEKLFF

size: few
D: TRBD2
V: TRBV5-1
J: TRBJ2-5
DNA: TGCGCCAGCCACCTGGCGGGGGGCTCCCGGGAGACCCAGTACTTC
CDR3: CASHLAGGSRETQYF

size: few
D: NA
V: TRBV3-1/TRBV3-2
J: TRBJ1-2
DNA: TGTGCCAGCAGCCAAGCGAACTTCTATGGCTACACCTTC
CDR3: CASSQANFYGYTF

size: NA
D: NA
V: TRBV19
J: TRBJ1-3
DNA: TGTGCCAGTAGCGCCACCAGGGTGACTGGAAACACCATATATTTT
CDR3: CASSATRVTGNTIYF

size: few
D: NA
V: TRBV27
J: TRBJ2-5
DNA: TGTGCCAGCAGTTTTGGACTCCGGGAGACCCAGTACTTC
CDR3: CASSFGLRETQYF

size: NA
D: NA
V: TRBV7-3
J: TRBJ2-1
DNA: TGTGCCAGCAGCTTTGGTGCTGTTGCAGTTAATGAGCAGTTCTTC
CDR3: CASSFGAVAVNEQFF

size: NA
D: NA
V: TRBV4-1
J: TRBJ2-7
DNA: TGCGCCAGCAGCCAAGAAGTCCAGTACGAGCAGTACTTC
CDR3: CASSQEVQYEQYF

size: NA
D: NA
V: TRBV2
J: TRBJ2-3
DNA: TGTGCCAGCAGTGAAGTTCAGGCCCCAGGTACGCAGTATTTT
CDR3: CASSEVQAPGTQYF

size: few
D: NA
V: TRBV6-1
J: TRBJ1-3
DNA: TGTGCCAGCAGTGGGAATGTAGCCTCTGGAAACACCATATATTTT
CDR3: CASSGNVASGNTIYF

size: NA
D: TRBD1
V: TRBV18
J: TRBJ1-1
DNA: TGTGCCAGCTCACTGGGACAGGGGGGGACTGAAGCTTTCTTT
CDR3: CASSLGQGGTEAFF

size: NA
D: NA
V: TRBV30
J: TRBJ1-1
DNA: TGTGCCTGGACTATGCGTCGGGTTCAGCTGAACACTGAAGCTTTCTTT
CDR3: CAWTMRRVQLNTEAFF

size: NA
D: NA
V: TRBV7-2
J: TRBJ1-4
DNA: TGTGCCAGCAGCTTATCATCGGGGTATAATGAAAAACTGTTTTTT
CDR3: CASSLSSGYNEKLFF

size: NA
D: NA
V: TRBV2
J: TRBJ2-7
DNA: TGTGCCAGCAGTGAAGCCCCGGGAATCGCGGGGTATAGCTCCTACGAGCAGTACTTC
CDR3: CASSEAPGIAGYSSYEQYF

size: NA
D: TRBD1
V: TRBV6-1
J: TRBJ1-4
DNA: TGTGCCAGCAGTGACGGACAGGCCGCAACTAATGAAAAACTGTTTTTT
CDR3: CASSDGQAATNEKLFF

size: NA
D: TRBD1
V: TRBV6-6
J: TRBJ2-7
DNA: TGTGCCAGCAGTTACTCTTCCGGGACAGTACAAATGCAGTACTTC
CDR3: CASSYSSGTVQMQYF

size: NA
D: NA
V: TRBV6-1
J: TRBJ2-7
DNA: TGTGCCAGCAGTGATTCGTCCTACGAGCAGTACTTC
CDR3: CASSDSSYEQYF

size: NA
D: TRBD2
V: TRBV30
J: TRBJ2-3
DNA: TGTGCCTGGGCTAGCGGGAGCACAGATACGCAGTATTTT
CDR3: CAWASGSTDTQYF

size: NA
D: TRBD1
V: TRBV5-1
J: TRBJ1-4
DNA: TGCGCCAGCAGCTTGCAGGGGGCCGTGAGTGAAAAACTGTTTTTT
CDR3: CASSLQGAVSEKLFF

size: few
D: TRBD2
V: TRBV24-1
J: TRBJ2-5
DNA: TGTGCCACCAGTGACGTCCCTAGCGGGGGGTTACAAGAGACCCAGTACTTC
CDR3: CATSDVPSGGLQETQYF